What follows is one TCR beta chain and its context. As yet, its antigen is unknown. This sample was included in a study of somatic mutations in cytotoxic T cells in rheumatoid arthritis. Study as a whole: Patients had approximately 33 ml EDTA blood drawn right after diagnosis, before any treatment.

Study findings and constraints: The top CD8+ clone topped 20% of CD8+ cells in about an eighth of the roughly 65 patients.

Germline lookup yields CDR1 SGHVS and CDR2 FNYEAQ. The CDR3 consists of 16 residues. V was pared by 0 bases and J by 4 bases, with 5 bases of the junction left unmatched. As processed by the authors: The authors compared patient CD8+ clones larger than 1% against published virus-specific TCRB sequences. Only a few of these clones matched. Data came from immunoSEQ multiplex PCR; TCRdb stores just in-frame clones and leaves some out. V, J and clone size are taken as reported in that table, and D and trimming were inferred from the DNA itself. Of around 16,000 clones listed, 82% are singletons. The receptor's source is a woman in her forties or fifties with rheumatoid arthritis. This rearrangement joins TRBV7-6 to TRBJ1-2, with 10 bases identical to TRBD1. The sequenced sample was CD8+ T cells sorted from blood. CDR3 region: CASSLAEDRGTYGYTF. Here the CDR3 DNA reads TGTGCCAGCAGCTTAGCGGAGGACAGGGGGACCTATGGCTACACCTTC.